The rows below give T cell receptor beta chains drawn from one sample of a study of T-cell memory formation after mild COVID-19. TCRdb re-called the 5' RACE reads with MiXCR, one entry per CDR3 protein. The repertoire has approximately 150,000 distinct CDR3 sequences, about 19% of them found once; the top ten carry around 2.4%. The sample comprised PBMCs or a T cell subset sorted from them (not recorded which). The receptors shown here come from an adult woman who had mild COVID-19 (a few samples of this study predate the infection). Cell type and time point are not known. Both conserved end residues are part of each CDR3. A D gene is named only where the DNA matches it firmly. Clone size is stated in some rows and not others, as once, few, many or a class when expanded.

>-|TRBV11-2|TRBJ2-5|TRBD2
TGTGCCAGCAGCTTCGGCGGGAGAGGAGAGACCCAGTACTTC
CASSFGGRGETQYF
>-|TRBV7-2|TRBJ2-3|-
TGTGCCAGCAGACAAGGGGCCGCAGATACGCAGTATTTT
CASRQGAADTQYF
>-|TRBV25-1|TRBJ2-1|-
TGTGCCAGCAGTGAAGGCCAGCGACCCTACAATGAGCAGTTCTTC
CASSEGQRPYNEQFF
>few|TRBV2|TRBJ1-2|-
TGTGCCAGCATCCCCGAGGGGGGAAGTTTCGGCGGCTACACCTTC
CASIPEGGSFGGYTF
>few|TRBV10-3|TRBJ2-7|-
TGTGCCATCAGCCCGGGTCTCGACTACGAGCAGTACTTC
CAISPGLDYEQYF
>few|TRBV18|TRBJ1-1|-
TGTGCCAGCTCACCAAGAGAGGGAAGTACTGAAGCTTTCTTT
CASSPREGSTEAFF
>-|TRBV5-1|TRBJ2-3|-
TGCGCCAGCAGCTTGAGCGTCCCGCGGACAGATACGCAGTATTTT
CASSLSVPRTDTQYF
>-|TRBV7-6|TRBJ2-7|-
TGTGCCAGCAGCTTAGACGGCCCCGACTACGAGCAGTACTTC
CASSLDGPDYEQYF
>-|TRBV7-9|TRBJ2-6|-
TGTGCCAGCAACCCTGGGGCCAACGTCCTGACTTTC
CASNPGANVLTF
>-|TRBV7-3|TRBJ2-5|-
TGTGCCAGCAGCTTACTACAGCAAGAGACCCAGTACTTC
CASSLLQQETQYF
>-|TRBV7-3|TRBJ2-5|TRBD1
TGTGCCAGCAGCTTAAAGGGGGACAGGGGGCCCCGCATGGCAGAGACCCAGTACTTC
CASSLKGDRGPRMAETQYF
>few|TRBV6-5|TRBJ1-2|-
TGTGCCAGCAGTTACTTGGGGGTCGGCTACACCTTC
CASSYLGVGYTF
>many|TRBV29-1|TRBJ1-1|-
TGCAGCGCCCTGACAGTGAACACTGAAGCTTTCTTT
CSALTVNTEAFF
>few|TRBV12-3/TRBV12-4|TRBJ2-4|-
TGTGCCAGCAGTTTGATCCAGGGTGACATGGGTTTCGGAGCCAAAAACATTCAGTACTTC
CASSLIQGDMGFGAKNIQYF
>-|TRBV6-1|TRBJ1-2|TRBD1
TGTGCCAGCAGTGAACCTCCGACAGGGTATAATGGCTACACCTTC
CASSEPPTGYNGYTF
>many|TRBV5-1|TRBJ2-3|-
TGCGCCAGCAGCTTGGTTTTGGGAAAAGGGGCTGGAGATACGCAGTATTTT
CASSLVLGKGAGDTQYF
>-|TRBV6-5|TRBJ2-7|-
TGTGCCAGCTGCCCCGAGGCAGGGACCTACGAGCAGTACTTC
CASCPEAGTYEQYF
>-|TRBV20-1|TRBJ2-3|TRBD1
TGCAGTGCTACGGACAGGGCCCCTGGCACAGATACGCAGTATTTT
CSATDRAPGTDTQYF
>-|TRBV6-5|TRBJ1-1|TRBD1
TGTGCCAGCAGTTATGGGACAGTGAACACTGAAGCTTTCTTT
CASSYGTVNTEAFF
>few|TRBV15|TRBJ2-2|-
TGTGCCACCAGCATGGATTACAGCCGGAACACCGGGGAGCTGTTTTTT
CATSMDYSRNTGELFF
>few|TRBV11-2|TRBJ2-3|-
TGTGCCAGCAGCCCCCTCTCGCTAGATACGCAGTATTTT
CASSPLSLDTQYF